Listed here is a single T cell receptor (beta chain). The antigen it recognizes is unknown. Base qualities are missing; no much larger clone stands one base away. The germline V gene (reference sequence) provides CDR1 MNHNY and CDR2 SVGAGI. The CDR3 runs 14 residues from the cysteine to the phenylalanine. The kept DNA is CDR3 alone, 42 bases in frame from the first base. Trimming removed 10 bases from V and 1 base from J; the gene matches leave 9 bases unexplained. Using the deep immunoSEQ assay, multiplex PCR amplified TCR CDR3 regions from genomic DNA. Genomic DNA extracted from each cell subset was distributed evenly over all wells of several immunoSEQ 96-well plates, and each plate served as one replicate. For sorted subsets, 150 to 200 ng genomic DNA, equal to 30,000 or so T cell genomes, was loaded into each replicate PCR. The purified libraries were quantified using a Qubit 3.0 fluorometer, sized with a Bioanalyzer 2100, and then quantified again using the KAPA Library Quantification kit. Every immunoSEQ 96-well plate was sequenced on a dedicated single-read 150-cycle Illumina NextSeq 550 flow cell. As for how the authors treated the data: Because the immunoSEQ output held only junctional sequences and lacked quality scores, the filtering could not match the filtering applied to full-length reads. Sequences were annotated with PyIR, a Python wrapper for IgBLAST v1.9, using IMGT germline references to assign V/J genes and CDR3. Reads with weak V/J assignments (E-value above 1e-6), missing CDR3, stop codons, out-of-frame junctions, or ambiguous translated residues were removed. V3J clonotypes were defined as sequences sharing the same inferred V gene, J gene, and CDR3 amino acid sequence. Percentage overlap between repertoires was computed as shared unique clonotypes divided by the size of the smaller repertoire. RTK rarefaction, the Chao1 estimator, and Recon v2.1 estimates of unobserved clonotypes were used to assess repertoire richness. OLGA was used to compute generation probabilities for all TCRbeta clonotypes that the gDNA method yielded from a handful of donors. TCRdb obtained this table from immuneACCESS and retained in-frame rearrangements with V and J assigned. These tables miss some clones; where compared with another copy, unresolved V genes account for less than half of the shortfall, and the remainder is unexplained. That table gives V, J and clone size, and the DNA gave D and trimming. This sample is represented by around 2.1 million clones; approximately 94% of them were singletons. The ten largest clones add up to 1.7% of the sample.

This sample stems from a study of shared clonotypes between healthy human individuals (dated by TCRdb to about 2020). Notes on the research overall: A few men and a couple of women, aged 18 to 49 years, made up the cohort. For each donor, CD4 naive and CD4 memory were each given three plates, CD8 naive was given two plates, and CD8 memory was given one plate. To estimate repertoire size and how much clonotype sharing occurs between individuals, the study deeply sequenced the blood TCR repertoires of about 5 healthy adults. Libraries were prepared and TCR repertoires were sequenced by different laboratories using diverse techniques, in order to increase sequencing depth and limit assay-specific biases. Each donor's leukapheresis produced roughly between roughly 0.85 and 9 billion PBMCs. The paper's findings and limits, for the study overall: Compared with non-shared clonotypes, clonotypes shared by all four sorted-subset donors had higher generation probabilities. When a few donors were compared, the shared fraction of clonotypes was about 5% for naive CD4, about 4% for naive CD8, 2% to 2.5% for memory CD4, and less than 0.45% for memory CD8. Even with the large sequencing depth, rarefaction of the sorted-subset datasets indicated that sequencing was incomplete. The genetic and exposure-history diversity represented was limited by the small number of donors. Larger estimated clonotype richness was generally found for naive subsets than for memory subsets. Based on pairwise subsampling, the degree of clonotype sharing among donors was expected to be affected by sequencing depth. Only blood was sampled, and tissue TCR repertoires likely differ from those in blood.

CD8 naive samples were obtained by positive selection for CCR7 among CD45RO-negative cells, yielding a CD45RA+CCR7+ population from which TemRA cells were excluded. The donors were healthy, HIV-negative adults with no recently reported acute infections or vaccinations. All donors were Caucasian adults living in Nashville, Tennessee, USA. Blood was collected by leukapheresis, and PBMCs were isolated by Ficoll-Histopaque density gradient centrifugation and then cryopreserved in liquid nitrogen vapor phase. Analytical flow cytometry was used to check the purity and quantity of every magnetically sorted T cell population. Genomic DNA was isolated from each sorted fraction and quantified by UV absorbance on a Nanodrop 2000c.

Sequenced: naive CD8+ T cells from PBMCs. The meaning of the sample's cell subset or site label: CD45RA+CCR7+. The sequence derives from a young man in good health. Some clones in this sample may be carry-over from other donors' samples. Recombination joined TRBV6-6 with TRBJ1-2; 7 central nucleotides agree with TRBD1. The DNA is TGTGCCACCCTTGGGACAGCCCATAACTATGGCTACACCTTC. This encodes CATLGTAHNYGYTF.